This T cell receptor (beta chain) was identified in a study of a mutant IDH1 vaccine in newly diagnosed glioma. Whole-study context: Treatment recipients were approximately 60% male and about 40% female, and their mean age was around 37 years.

Study-wide findings and caveats: Of all patients, 93.3% showed vaccine-induced immune responses. Pseudoprogression showed no apparent link to changes in top peripheral T cell clonotypes.

Germline lookup yields CDR1 SGHTA and CDR2 FQGTGA. With 5 bases removed from V and 2 bases from J, the gap between germline ends came to 24 bases. This CDR3 region has 18 residues. The protocol was immunoSEQ multiplex PCR, while the TCRdb copy is restricted to in-frame clones and leaves out a portion. Of over 55,000 clones in the sample, roughly 81% are singletons; the top ten hold approximately 8%. As to this clone: The antigen remains unidentified.

Documented time point: week 23, last vaccination. Vaccinated patients received 300 ug of mutant IDH1 20-mer peptide per dose, with topical imiquimod. The source of this sequence is a middle-aged woman with glioma. Some clones in this sample may be carry-over from other donors' samples. The starting material was PBMCs, obtained from a glioma patient whose treatment included an IDH1 peptide vaccine. V and J are TRBV7-3 and TRBJ2-5; unclear D gene. The CDR3 nucleotides read TGTGCCAGCAGCGCCCACCCTGGGCAGGAGTCTTATCAAGAGACCCAGTACTTC. The encoded protein is CASSAHPGQESYQETQYF.